This is a list of T cell receptor beta chains from one sample in a study of CD8 T cells in ankylosing spondylitis. TCRdb used MiXCR to reprocess the 5' RACE reads, holding one entry per CDR3 protein. The table lists about 160,000 distinct CDR3 sequences, approximately 16% of them singletons. Input material: blood, either unsorted or a sorted T cell fraction (not recorded which). These receptors were collected from a male donor with ankylosing spondylitis or in good health (not recorded which). The CDR3 runs from the conserved cysteine through the conserved F or W. D genes are given only for firm matches. Only part of the rows carry a size: once, few, many, or a class if the clone is expanded.

NA	TRBV27	NA	TRBJ2-2	CASSGVLQGVTGELFF	TGTGCCAGCAGTGGGGTATTACAGGGAGTGACCGGGGAGCTGTTTTTT
NA	TRBV20-1	NA	TRBJ1-1	CSAGGGGSTEAFF	TGCAGTGCTGGGGGTGGGGGGAGCACTGAAGCTTTCTTT
NA	TRBV20-1	NA	TRBJ1-5	CSARVPGHIPATNQPQHF	TGCAGTGCTAGAGTTCCGGGACACATACCCGCGACCAATCAGCCCCAGCATTTT
many	TRBV2	TRBD1	TRBJ2-5	CASSETGGETQYF	TGTGCCAGCAGTGAAACAGGGGGCGAGACCCAGTACTTC
many	TRBV20-1	TRBD2	TRBJ2-3	CSARALAGPTDTQYF	TGCAGTGCTAGAGCCCTAGCGGGGCCCACAGATACGCAGTATTTT
many	TRBV12-3/TRBV12-4	NA	TRBJ1-1	CASSFSYTEAFF	TGTGCCAGCAGTTTTTCGTACACTGAAGCTTTCTTT
few	TRBV20-1	NA	TRBJ2-5	CSARGQHRVGETQYF	TGCAGTGCTAGAGGACAGCACAGGGTCGGGGAGACCCAGTACTTC
few	TRBV7-9	TRBD2	TRBJ2-1	CASTQAGRSYNEQFF	TGTGCCAGCACCCAAGCGGGAAGATCCTACAATGAGCAGTTCTTC
NA	TRBV20-1	TRBD1	TRBJ2-5	CSARRSQGLGETQYF	TGCAGTGCCAGGCGGTCACAGGGGTTAGGGGAGACCCAGTACTTC
NA	TRBV3-1	NA	TRBJ2-6	CASSQSGNSGANVLTF	TGTGCCAGCAGCCAATCGGGGAACTCTGGGGCCAACGTCCTGACTTTC
few	TRBV2	NA	TRBJ2-1	CASTPGLGDEQFF	TGTGCCAGTACTCCGGGACTGGGCGATGAGCAGTTCTTC
NA	TRBV5-1	TRBD2	TRBJ2-2	CASSLARGAGELFF	TGCGCCAGCAGCTTGGCCCGGGGGGCCGGGGAGCTGTTTTTT
NA	TRBV11-2	NA	TRBJ2-7	CASSLEASYEQYF	TGTGCCAGCAGCTTAGAAGCCTCCTACGAGCAGTACTTC
many	TRBV14	TRBD2	TRBJ2-3	CASSPGLAYGTDTQYF	TGTGCCAGCAGCCCGGGACTAGCGTACGGCACAGATACGCAGTATTTT
NA	TRBV6-2/TRBV6-3	TRBD2	TRBJ2-7	CASTTTSGSYEQYF	TGTGCCAGCACTACGACTAGCGGCTCCTACGAGCAGTACTTC
NA	TRBV20-1	TRBD1	TRBJ1-1	CSARGTGLNTEAFF	TGCAGTGCTAGAGGGACAGGGTTGAACACTGAAGCTTTCTTT
many	TRBV6-6	NA	TRBJ2-2	CASSYTGQNTGELFF	TGTGCCAGCAGTTACACGGGACAGAACACCGGGGAGCTGTTTTTT
many	TRBV5-1	NA	TRBJ2-7	CASSLGAGTSYEQYF	TGCGCCAGCAGCTTGGGTGCGGGGACCTCCTACGAGCAGTACTTC
many	TRBV20-1	NA	TRBJ2-7	CSASGQIRNEQYF	TGCAGTGCTAGTGGACAGATACGGAACGAGCAGTACTTC
few	TRBV30	TRBD1	TRBJ2-2	CAWSVGGTGSGGELFF	TGTGCCTGGAGTGTAGGGGGGACAGGGAGTGGCGGGGAGCTGTTTTTT
few	TRBV5-1	NA	TRBJ2-7	CASSLEKEQYF	TGCGCCAGCAGCTTGGAAAAAGAGCAGTACTTC
NA	TRBV6-5	TRBD1	TRBJ2-5	CASSYGHRGRETQYF	TGTGCCAGCAGTTACGGCCACAGGGGAAGGGAGACCCAGTACTTC
NA	TRBV5-1	TRBD2	TRBJ2-1	CATRKIAGATNEQFF	TGCGCCACCCGGAAAATAGCGGGAGCGACCAATGAGCAGTTCTTC
many	TRBV20-1	TRBD1	TRBJ1-1	CSATQGADRGPRNTEAFF	TGCAGTGCAACCCAGGGGGCGGACAGGGGGCCAAGGAACACTGAAGCTTTCTTT
few	TRBV9	NA	TRBJ1-1	CASSARAGTVNTEAFF	TGTGCCAGCAGCGCGAGGGCCGGGACGGTGAACACTGAAGCTTTCTTT
few	TRBV28	TRBD1	TRBJ1-1	CASSLRTGIAEAFF	TGTGCCAGCAGTCTCCGGACAGGGATTGCTGAAGCTTTCTTT
many	TRBV24-1	TRBD1	TRBJ2-3	CATSDTGVWGDTQYF	TGTGCCACCAGTGACACAGGGGTTTGGGGAGATACGCAGTATTTT
once	TRBV28	NA	TRBJ2-7	CASGGTFAPYEQYF	TGTGCCAGCGGGGGCACTTTCGCCCCCTACGAGCAGTACTTC
NA	TRBV6-1	TRBD1	TRBJ1-1	CASHRGSGTTEAFF	TGTGCCAGCCACAGGGGAAGCGGGACCACTGAAGCTTTCTTT
few	TRBV5-4	TRBD1	TRBJ2-1	CASSRDSRNEPFF	TGTGCCAGCAGCAGGGACAGCCGCAATGAGCCGTTCTTC
many	TRBV10-1	NA	TRBJ2-2	CASRDSATGELFF	TGCGCCAGCAGAGATTCAGCTACCGGGGAGCTGTTTTTT
few	TRBV6-2/TRBV6-3	TRBD2	TRBJ2-4	CASSYLRLALTLKNIQYF	TGTGCCAGCAGTTACCTCCGACTAGCCTTAACCCTCAAAAACATTCAGTACTTC
NA	TRBV5-5	NA	TRBJ2-2	CASSLKRAPRTGELFF	TGTGCCAGCAGCTTGAAGAGGGCCCCTAGGACCGGGGAGCTGTTTTTT
NA	TRBV30	NA	TRBJ2-3	CAWSVRTTDTQYF	TGTGCCTGGAGTGTAAGAACCACAGATACGCAGTATTTT
few	TRBV23-1	NA	TRBJ2-3	CASSQSCGRSRSFGPDTQYF	TGCGCCAGCAGTCAATCGTGTGGCAGGAGCCGTAGTTTCGGTCCAGATACGCAGTATTTT
NA	TRBV7-3	TRBD2	TRBJ2-1	CASSTGTSVGEQFF	TGTGCCAGCAGCACGGGGACTAGCGTTGGAGAGCAGTTCTTC
NA	TRBV6-1	NA	TRBJ1-2	CTSLGRPYGYTF	TGTACCAGCCTAGGTCGCCCCTATGGCTACACCTTC
NA	TRBV5-1	TRBD1	TRBJ1-2	CASSWDRADYGYTF	TGCGCCAGCAGCTGGGACAGGGCTGACTATGGCTACACCTTC
many	TRBV5-1	NA	TRBJ1-2	CASRYDRNYGYTF	TGCGCCAGCAGATATGACAGAAACTATGGCTACACCTTC
many	TRBV6-5	TRBD2	TRBJ2-7	CASSYSGLPYEQYF	TGTGCCAGCAGTTACTCGGGACTACCCTACGAGCAGTACTTC
few	TRBV5-4	NA	TRBJ2-2	CASSLGDSAGELFF	TGTGCCAGCAGCTTGGGTGACAGTGCCGGGGAGCTGTTTTTT
many	TRBV20-1	NA	TRBJ2-1	CSARDLWRPPSSYNEQFF	TGCAGTGCTAGAGATCTTTGGCGGCCCCCAAGCTCCTACAATGAGCAGTTCTTC
many	TRBV5-1	NA	TRBJ2-1	CASSLGAADNYNEQFF	TGCGCCAGCAGCTTGGGGGCCGCGGACAACTACAATGAGCAGTTCTTC
NA	TRBV4-1	TRBD2	TRBJ2-1	CASSQGTSRYNEQFF	TGCGCCAGCAGCCAAGGGACTAGCAGGTACAATGAGCAGTTCTTC
NA	TRBV6-1	TRBD1	TRBJ1-2	CASRRTGGSYGYTF	TGTGCCAGCAGGAGGACAGGGGGCTCCTATGGCTACACCTTC
few	TRBV28	NA	TRBJ1-1	CASSFPWDPGEAFF	TGTGCCAGCAGTTTCCCCTGGGACCCCGGGGAAGCTTTCTTT
many	TRBV27	NA	TRBJ1-1	CASSWTTDTEAFF	TGTGCCAGCAGCTGGACGACCGACACTGAAGCTTTCTTT
NA	TRBV7-9	NA	TRBJ1-4	CASSLGEDATNEKLFF	TGTGCCAGCAGCTTAGGGGAGGATGCAACTAATGAAAAACTGTTTTTT
many	TRBV5-1	TRBD1	TRBJ2-7	CASSFTGGPNEQYF	TGCGCCAGCAGCTTTACAGGGGGCCCTAACGAGCAGTACTTC
many	TRBV29-1	NA	TRBJ1-5	CSVEIDRNQPQHF	TGCAGCGTTGAAATCGACAGGAATCAGCCCCAGCATTTT
many	TRBV4-1	NA	TRBJ2-5	CASSQGGRDYETQYF	TGCGCCAGCAGCCAAGGAGGCAGGGATTACGAGACCCAGTACTTC